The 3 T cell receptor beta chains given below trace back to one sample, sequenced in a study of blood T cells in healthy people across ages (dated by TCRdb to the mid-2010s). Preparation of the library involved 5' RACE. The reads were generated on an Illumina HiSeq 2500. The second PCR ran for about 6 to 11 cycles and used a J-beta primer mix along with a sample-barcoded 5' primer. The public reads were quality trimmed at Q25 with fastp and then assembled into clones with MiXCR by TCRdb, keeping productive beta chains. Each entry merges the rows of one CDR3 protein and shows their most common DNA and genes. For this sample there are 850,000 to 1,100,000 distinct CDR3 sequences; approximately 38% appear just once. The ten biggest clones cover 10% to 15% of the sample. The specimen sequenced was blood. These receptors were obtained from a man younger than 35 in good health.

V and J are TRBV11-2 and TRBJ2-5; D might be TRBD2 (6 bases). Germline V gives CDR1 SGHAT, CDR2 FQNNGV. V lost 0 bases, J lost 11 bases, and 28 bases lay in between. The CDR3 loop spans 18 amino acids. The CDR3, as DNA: TGTGCCAGCAGCTTAGATCTTTCGGCACTAGCTAACAACAATGAGCAGTACTTC. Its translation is CASSLDLSALANNNEQYF.

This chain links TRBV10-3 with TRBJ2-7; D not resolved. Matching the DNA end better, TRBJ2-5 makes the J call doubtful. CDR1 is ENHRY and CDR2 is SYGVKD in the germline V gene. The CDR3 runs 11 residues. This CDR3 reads CAITDLETQYF. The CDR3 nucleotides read TGTGCCATCACTGACCTAGAGACCCAGTACTTC.

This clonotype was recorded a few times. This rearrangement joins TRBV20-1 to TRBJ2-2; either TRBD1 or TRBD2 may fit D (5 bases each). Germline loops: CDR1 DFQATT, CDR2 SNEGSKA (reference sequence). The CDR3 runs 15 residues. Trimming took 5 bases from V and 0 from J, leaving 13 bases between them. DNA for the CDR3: TGCAGTGCTCCGCGTGGGACCCCGAACACCGGGGAGCTGTTTTTT. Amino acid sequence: CSAPRGTPNTGELFF.